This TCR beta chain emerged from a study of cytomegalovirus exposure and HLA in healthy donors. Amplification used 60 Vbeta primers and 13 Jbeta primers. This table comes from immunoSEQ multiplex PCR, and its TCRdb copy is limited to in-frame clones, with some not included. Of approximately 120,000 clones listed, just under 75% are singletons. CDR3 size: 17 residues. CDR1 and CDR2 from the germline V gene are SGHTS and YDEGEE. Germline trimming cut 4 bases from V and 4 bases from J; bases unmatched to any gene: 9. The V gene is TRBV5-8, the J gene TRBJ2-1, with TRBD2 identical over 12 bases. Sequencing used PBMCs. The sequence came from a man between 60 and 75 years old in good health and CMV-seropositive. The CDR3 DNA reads TGTGCCAGCAGCCCAGGACTAGCGGGGTCTGTGTACAATGAGCAGTTCTTC. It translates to CASSPGLAGSVYNEQFF. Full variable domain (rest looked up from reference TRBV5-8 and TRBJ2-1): EAGVTQSPTHLIKTRGQQATLRCSPISGHTSVYWYQQALGLGLQFLLWYDEGEERNRGNFPPRFSGRQFPNYSSELNVNALELEDSALYLCASSPGLAGSVYNEQFFGPGTRLTVL.